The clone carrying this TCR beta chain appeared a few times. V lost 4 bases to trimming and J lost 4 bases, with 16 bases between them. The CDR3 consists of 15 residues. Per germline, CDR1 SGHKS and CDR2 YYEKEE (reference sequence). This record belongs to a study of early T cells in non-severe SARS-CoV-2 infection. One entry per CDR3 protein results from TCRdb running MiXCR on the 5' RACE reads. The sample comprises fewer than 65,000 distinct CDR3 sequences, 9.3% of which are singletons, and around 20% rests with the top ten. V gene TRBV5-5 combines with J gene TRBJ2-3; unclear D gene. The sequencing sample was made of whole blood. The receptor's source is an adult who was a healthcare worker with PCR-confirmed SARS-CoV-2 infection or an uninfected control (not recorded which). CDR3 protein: CASSPAGLVSDTQYF. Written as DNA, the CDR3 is TGTGCCAGCAGCCCCGCCGGGCTAGTTTCAGATACGCAGTATTTT.